A single sample is the source of the 32 T cell receptor beta chains below, sequenced in a study of cytomegalovirus exposure and HLA in healthy donors. PCR amplification relied on 60 Vbeta primers (plus 13 Jbeta primers). The repertoire was sequenced with immunoSEQ multiplex PCR; TCRdb's copy has only in-frame clones and lacks some. The table lists approximately 180,000 clones, roughly 80% of them singletons. The sequenced sample consisted of PBMCs. Source of these receptors: a man between 25 and 39 years old in good health and CMV-seropositive.

The rearrangement joins TRBV7-3 to TRBJ2-1, with 9 bases aligning to TRBD1. The CDR3 sequence is 15 residues long. With V trimmed by 5 bases and J by 4 bases, 6 bases remained unmatched. CDR1 and CDR2 from the germline V gene are SGHTA and FQGTGA. The CDR3 sequence: CASSSGQGFYNEQFF. The CDR3 DNA is TGTGCCAGCAGCAGTGGACAGGGGTTTTACAATGAGCAGTTCTTC. Filled out from reference TRBV7-3 and TRBJ2-1, the complete variable domain reads GAGVSQTPSNKVTEKGKYVELRCDPISGHTALYWYRQSLGQGPEFLIYFQGTGAADDSGLPNDRFFAVRPEGSVSTLKIQRTERGDSAVYLCASSSGQGFYNEQFFGPGTRLTVL.

The gene calls are TRBV5-4 and TRBJ1-2; 7 bases match TRBD1. Germline loops: CDR1 SGHNT, CDR2 YYREEE (reference sequence). The V segment lost 6 bases and the J segment 8 bases; nucleotides outside the gene matches: 16. The length of the CDR3 is 15 residues. CDR3 residues: CASTSSPGTVLGYTF. The CDR3 DNA is TGTGCCAGCACCTCCTCCCCCGGGACAGTTTTGGGCTACACCTTC.

The chain employs TRBV29-1 and TRBJ2-5, with D maybe TRBD1 (6 bases). Trimming took off 2 bases at V and 6 bases at J, with 10 bases between the two ends. CDR1 SQVTM and CDR2 ANQGSEA come from the germline V gene. This CDR3 spans 12 amino acids. The CDR3 nucleotides read TGCAGCGTTGAAAAAGGGACAAAGACCCAGTACTTC. Protein product: CSVEKGTKTQYF.

This chain links TRBV27 with TRBJ1-2; 11 nucleotides line up with TRBD1. Looked up from germline, CDR1 is MNHEY and CDR2 is SMNVEV (reference sequence). The CDR3 is made up of 15 amino acids. Losses at the gene ends were 5 bases for V and 7 bases for J; bases not matched to a gene: 9. The CDR3 nucleotides are TGTGCCAGCAGTCCGAGGACAGGGGGCGGTGGTGGCTACACCTTC. Protein product: CASSPRTGGGGGYTF.

V usage is TRBV11-2 and J usage is TRBJ2-5; 7 bases agree with TRBD1. The CDR3 is made up of 16 amino acids. Trimming at V came to 4 bases and at J to 1 base, leaving 9 bases not matched to a gene. From germline, CDR1 is SGHAT and CDR2 FQNNGV. Here the CDR3 reads CASSYTRTGAQETQYF. CDR3 DNA: TGTGCCAGCAGCTACACTCGGACAGGAGCCCAAGAGACCCAGTACTTC.

This chain links TRBV7-9 with TRBJ2-7, with D possibly being TRBD2 (5 bases). Trimming took off 2 bases at V and 7 bases at J, with 15 bases between the two ends. The CDR3 sequence is 14 residues long. Germline loops: CDR1 SEHNR, CDR2 FQNEAQ (reference sequence). The CDR3 spells CASSLSGPTGEQYF. The CDR3 DNA reads TGTGCCAGCAGCTTATCTGGGCCCACGGGAGAGCAGTACTTC.

The gene calls are TRBV27 and TRBJ1-5; D gene uncertain. This CDR3 contains 14 residues. CDR1 is MNHEY, CDR2 SMNVEV, per germline (reference sequence). V was pared by 5 bases and J by 3 bases, with 11 bases between. The CDR3 DNA reads as TGTGCCAGCAGTCCCACAAATTACAATCAGCCCCAGCATTTT. Translated: CASSPTNYNQPQHF.

This chain connects TRBV20-1 to TRBJ2-7; D gene ambiguous. V shed 6 bases and J shed 6 bases, with 12 bases lying between them. The CDR3 covers 11 residues. From germline, CDR1 is DFQATT and CDR2 SNEGSKA (reference sequence). In DNA, the CDR3 is TGCAGTGCACTCTTCATCTCCGAGCAGTACTTC. This codes for CSALFISEQYF.

The V gene is TRBV11-2, the J gene TRBJ2-7, with D perhaps TRBD2 (6 bases). This CDR3 is 12 amino acids long. V was cut by 1 base and J by 11 bases, with 12 bases left in between. CDR1 SGHAT and CDR2 FQNNGV come from the germline V gene. The CDR3 nucleotides read TGTGCCAGCAGCTTAGCGGGAGATGCGGAGTACTTC. Its translation is CASSLAGDAEYF.

The chain links TRBV7-9 to TRBJ2-4, with 9 bases identical to TRBD1. The CDR3 sequence is 18 residues long. Looked up from germline, CDR1 is SEHNR and CDR2 is FQNEAQ (reference sequence). Losses at the gene ends were 2 bases for V and 7 bases for J; bases not matched to a gene: 15. Here the CDR3 DNA reads TGTGCCAGCAGCTTAAGGGGAGACAGGGGGTCCTCTAAGAACATTCAGTACTTC. Amino acids: CASSLRGDRGSSKNIQYF.

V usage is TRBV7-2 and J usage is TRBJ2-7, with D tentatively TRBD2 (5 bases). The CDR3 runs to 15 residues. With 6 bases removed from V and 3 bases from J, the gap between germline ends came to 18 bases. CDR1 SGHTA and CDR2 FQGNSA come from the germline V gene. The CDR3, as DNA: TGTGCCAGCAGACACCCTGCCGAGGGAAACTACGAGCAGTACTTC. Translated: CASRHPAEGNYEQYF.

This chain joins TRBV7-8 and TRBJ2-4; 10 bases fit TRBD1. The germline CDR1 and CDR2 sequences are SGHVS and FQNEAQ. The J segment lost 2 bases and the V segment lost 5 bases, leaving 6 bases of the junction unmatched. CDR3 length: 16 amino acids. Here the CDR3 reads CASSLWTGGTKNIQYF. Here the CDR3 DNA reads TGTGCCAGCAGCCTCTGGACAGGGGGTACCAAAAACATTCAGTACTTC.

J is TRBJ1-5 and V is TRBV6-1; weak D call: TRBD1 (6 bases). Trimming stripped 4 bases from V and 0 bases from J, with 13 bases between. The CDR3 is 16 residues long. Germline V CDR1 and CDR2: MNHNS, SASEGT. The CDR3 DNA reads TGTGCCAGCAGTGGCCTGCGACAGGCTAGCAATCAGCCCCAGCATTTT. Translation gives CASSGLRQASNQPQHF.

V gene TRBV9 combines with J gene TRBJ2-2, with a possible D match to TRBD1 (6 bases). V was clipped by 0 bases and J by 0 bases, with 9 bases between them. Germline V gene lookup returns CDR1 SGDLS and CDR2 YYNGEE. The CDR3 spans 16 residues. The CDR3 here is CASSVGQDPNTGELFF. The DNA of the CDR3 is TGTGCCAGCAGCGTAGGACAGGACCCGAACACCGGGGAGCTGTTTTTT.

This clone has just one count. The chain carries TRBV4-2 and TRBJ1-6; D is ambiguous. Germline V CDR1 and CDR2: LGHNA, YNFKEQ. The CDR3 is 19 residues long. V was shortened by 0 bases and J by 0 bases, with 15 bases between the two germline ends. The CDR3 sequence is CASSQEGTPGSSYNSPLHF. The CDR3 DNA reads TGTGCCAGCAGCCAAGAGGGAACCCCGGGGAGCTCCTATAATTCACCCCTCCACTTT.

The rearrangement joins TRBV5-1 to TRBJ1-2; possibly TRBD1 for D (5 bases). V lost 0 bases to trimming and J lost 8 bases, with 14 bases between them. Germline V gives CDR1 SGHRS, CDR2 YFSETQ. The CDR3 runs 14 residues. The CDR3 here is CASSLAGRADGYTF. Here the CDR3 DNA reads TGCGCCAGCAGCTTGGCAGGCAGGGCGGACGGCTACACCTTC.

V gene TRBV6-1 combines with J gene TRBJ2-1; tentative D call: TRBD2 (6 bases). Germline V lookup: CDR1 MNHNS, CDR2 SASEGT. The CDR3 consists of 13 residues. Trimming cost V 7 bases and J 10 bases, with 17 bases left between them. The CDR3 is CASIPREAGEQFF. The CDR3, as DNA: TGTGCCAGCATTCCTAGGGAGGCAGGGGAGCAGTTCTTC.

The CDR3 nucleotides read TGTGCCAGTAGTGCCCGAGGGGGTCAGGCCGTGGGGAACCCTGGAAACACCATATATTTT. Its translation: CASSARGGQAVGNPGNTIYF. The chain has TRBV19 and TRBJ1-3; tentative D call: TRBD1 (6 bases). The V gene lost 5 bases and the J gene lost 2 bases, with 28 bases spanning the gap. Germline V lookup: CDR1 LNHDA, CDR2 SQIVND (reference sequence). The CDR3 is 20 amino acids. Combining the CDR3 with reference TRBV19 and TRBJ1-3 gives the whole variable domain DGGITQSPKYLFRKEGQNVTLSCEQNLNHDAMYWYRQDPGQGLRLIYYSQIVNDFQKGDIAEGYSVSREKKESFPLTVTSAQKNPTAFYLCASSARGGQAVGNPGNTIYFGEGSWLTVV.

V is TRBV4-1 and J is TRBJ2-2, with TRBD2 identical over 10 bases. CDR1 is MGHRA, CDR2 YSYEKL, per germline. Trimming removed 0 bases from V and 5 bases from J; junction bases left unmatched: 9. The CDR3 totals 18 residues. In DNA form, the CDR3 reads TGCGCCAGCAGCCAAGAATGGCTAGCGGGAGCGGAAACCGGGGAGCTGTTTTTT. Translating gives CASSQEWLAGAETGELFF.

The chain joins TRBV6-4 to TRBJ1-4, with 10 positions matching TRBD1. From germline, CDR1 is MRHNA and CDR2 SNTAGT. V lost 0 bases, J lost 6 bases, and 1 base stayed unmatched. The CDR3 loop spans 15 amino acids. CDR3 residues: CASSDSGTGDEKLFF. In DNA form, the CDR3 reads TGTGCCAGCAGTGACTCCGGGACAGGGGATGAAAAACTGTTTTTT.

This clone appeared a single time. The chain has TRBV5-1 and TRBJ1-1; D is uncertain. The V gene's germline CDR1 is SGHRS and CDR2 YFSETQ. Trimming removed 1 base at V and 7 bases at J, with 14 bases between. The CDR3 loop spans 14 amino acids. This chain's CDR3 is CASSLFDRESEAFF. The CDR3 bases are TGCGCCAGCAGCTTGTTCGATAGGGAGAGTGAAGCTTTCTTT. The whole variable domain, remainder taken from reference TRBV5-1 and TRBJ1-1, is KAGVTQTPRYLIKTRGQQVTLSCSPISGHRSVSWYQQTPGQGLQFLFEYFSETQRNKGNFPGRFSGRQFSNSRSEMNVSTLELGDSALYLCASSLFDRESEAFFGQGTRLTVV.

The sample holds one count of this clone. V is TRBV7-2 and J is TRBJ2-7; the match to TRBD2 covers 8 bases. V dropped 1 base and J dropped 2; count of bases not matched to a gene: 4. The V gene's germline CDR1 is SGHTA and CDR2 FQGNSA. The CDR3 is made up of 15 amino acids. CDR3 amino acids: CASSLDGGGPYEQYF. The CDR3 DNA reads as TGTGCCAGCAGCTTAGACGGGGGGGGCCCCTACGAGCAGTACTTC.

The chain employs TRBV6-5 and TRBJ1-1; no reliable D call. Germline CDR1 reads MNHEY; CDR2 reads SVGAGI. V gave up 2 bases and J gave up 5 bases, with 12 bases separating them. The CDR3 spans 14 residues. CDR3 DNA: TGTGCCAGCAGTTACCCATATGGAGGTACTGAAGCTTTCTTT. This sequence encodes CASSYPYGGTEAFF.

The V call is TRBV6-1, the J call TRBJ2-3, with TRBD1 as a possible D gene (6 bases). The CDR3 contains 15 residues. Germline CDR1 reads MNHNS; CDR2 reads SASEGT. V lost 4 bases, J lost 3 bases, and 14 bases lay in between. This CDR3 is CASSGTGLGTDTQYF. The CDR3 bases are TGTGCCAGCAGTGGCACAGGGTTAGGTACAGATACGCAGTATTTT.

This sequence joins TRBV28 and TRBJ1-5, with D perhaps matching TRBD1 (6 bases). V lost 2 bases, J lost 0 bases, and 17 bases lay in between. CDR1 is MDHEN, CDR2 SYDVKM, per germline. This CDR3 has 18 residues. The CDR3 here is CASSLLRTGGISNQPQHF. CDR3 nucleotide sequence: TGTGCCAGCAGTTTACTACGGACGGGGGGCATTAGCAATCAGCCCCAGCATTTT.

In its sample, this clone was seen once. The V and J genes are TRBV4-3 and TRBJ2-5; D may be TRBD2 (6 bases). The germline V gene has CDR1 LGHNA and CDR2 YSLEER. The CDR3 is made up of 14 amino acids. Trimming removed 4 bases from V and 5 bases from J, with 14 bases in between. The CDR3 nucleotides read TGCGCCAGCAGCCCCGCGGGGATCGGGGAGACCCAGTACTTC. Translated: CASSPAGIGETQYF.

The genes are TRBV4-3 and TRBJ2-7; perhaps TRBD1 as D (6 bases). The CDR3 extends over 15 amino acids. Germline V CDR1 and CDR2: LGHNA, YSLEER. The ends were cut back, 0 bases at V and 4 bases at J, with 13 bases in the middle. CDR3 loop: CASSQDTLGQYEQYF. CDR3 DNA sequence: TGCGCCAGCAGCCAAGATACCCTTGGACAGTACGAGCAGTACTTC.

The chain joins TRBV11-3 to TRBJ2-1, with TRBD1 as a possible D gene (5 bases). Trimming took off 3 bases at V and 3 bases at J, with 9 bases between the two ends. Germline CDR1 and CDR2: SGHNT and YENEEA. The CDR3 consists of 14 residues. The CDR3 DNA sequence: TGTGCCAGCAGCTTTCTAAGGGGCTACAATGAGCAGTTCTTC. This encodes CASSFLRGYNEQFF.

This clone was observed a single time. This rearrangement joins TRBV2 to TRBJ1-3, with TRBD1 as a possible D gene (6 bases). Between the trimmed V and J ends, which lost 9 bases and 2 bases, there was a span of 17 bases. Germline V gene lookup returns CDR1 SNHLY and CDR2 FYNNEI. The CDR3 has 15 residues. The CDR3 coding sequence is TGTGCCAGTCGGTTCGACAGGCTAACTGGAAACACCATATATTTT. Amino acids: CASRFDRLTGNTIYF. The variable domain in full, completed from reference TRBV2 and TRBJ1-3, reads EPEVTQTPSHQVTQMGQEVILRCVPISNHLYFYWYRQILGQKVEFLVSFYNNEISEKSEIFDDQFSVERPDGSNFTLKIRSTKLEDSAMYFCASRFDRLTGNTIYFGEGSWLTVV.

This chain joins TRBV7-2 and TRBJ1-2; 11 bases agree with TRBD1. The CDR3 loop spans 15 amino acids. Germline V gives CDR1 SGHTA, CDR2 FQGNSA. V was clipped by 5 bases and J by 5 bases; unmatched bases: 7. The CDR3: CASSPMGQGGYGYTF. In nucleotides, the CDR3 is TGTGCCAGCAGCCCGATGGGACAGGGGGGTTATGGCTACACCTTC.

This rearrangement joins TRBV27 to TRBJ2-2, with 9 positions matching TRBD2. Trimming removed 4 bases from V and 8 bases from J; junction bases left unmatched: 8. Looked up from germline, CDR1 is MNHEY and CDR2 is SMNVEV (reference sequence). This CDR3 spans 15 amino acids. In nucleotides, the CDR3 is TGTGCCAGCAGTTCTAGCGGGATTCAGGGGGGGGAGCTGTTTTTT. Translated: CASSSSGIQGGELFF.

The chain is built from TRBV7-2 and TRBJ1-5; no reliable D call. The CDR3 covers 16 residues. V lost 2 bases, J lost 0 bases, and 11 bases lay in between. The germline V gene has CDR1 SGHTA and CDR2 FQGNSA. This CDR3 is CASSLFLLASNQPQHF. The CDR3 DNA follows: TGTGCCAGCAGCTTATTCTTACTTGCTAGCAATCAGCCCCAGCATTTT.